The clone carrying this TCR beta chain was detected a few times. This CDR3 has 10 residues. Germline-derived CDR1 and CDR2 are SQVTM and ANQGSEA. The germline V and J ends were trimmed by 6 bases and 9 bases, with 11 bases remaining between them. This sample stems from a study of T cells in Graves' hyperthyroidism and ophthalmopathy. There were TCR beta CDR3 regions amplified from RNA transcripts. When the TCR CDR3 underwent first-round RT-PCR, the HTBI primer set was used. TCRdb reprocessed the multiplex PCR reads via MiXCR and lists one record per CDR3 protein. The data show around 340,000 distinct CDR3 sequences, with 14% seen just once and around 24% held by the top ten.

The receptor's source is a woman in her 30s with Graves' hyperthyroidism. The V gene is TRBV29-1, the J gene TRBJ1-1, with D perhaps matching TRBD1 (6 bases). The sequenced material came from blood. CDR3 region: CSVPGAQAFF. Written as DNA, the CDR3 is TGCAGCGTCCCAGGGGCCCAAGCTTTCTTT.